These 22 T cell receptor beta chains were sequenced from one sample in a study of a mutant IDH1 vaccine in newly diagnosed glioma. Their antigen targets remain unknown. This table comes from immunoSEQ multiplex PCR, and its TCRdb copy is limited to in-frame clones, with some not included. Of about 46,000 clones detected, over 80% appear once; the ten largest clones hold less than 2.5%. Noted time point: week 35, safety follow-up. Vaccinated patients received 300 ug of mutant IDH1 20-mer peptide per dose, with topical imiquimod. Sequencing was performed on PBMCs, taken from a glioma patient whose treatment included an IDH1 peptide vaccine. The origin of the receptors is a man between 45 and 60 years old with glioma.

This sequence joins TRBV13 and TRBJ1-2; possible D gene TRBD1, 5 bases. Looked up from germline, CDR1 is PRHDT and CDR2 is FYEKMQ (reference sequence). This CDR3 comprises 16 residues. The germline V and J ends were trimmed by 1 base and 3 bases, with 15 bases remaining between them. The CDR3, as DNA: TGTGCCAGCAGCTTAGCCCCCCAGGGTAGGCACTATGGCTACACCTTC. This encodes CASSLAPQGRHYGYTF.

The CDR3 nucleotides read TGTGCCAGCAGCCAAACTGGGGGGGGGTATCAGCCCCAGCATTTT. Amino acids: CASSQTGGGYQPQHF. V and J are TRBV14 and TRBJ1-5, with a possible D match to TRBD1 (5 bases). V lost 2 bases and J 5 bases, leaving 13 bases between the germline ends. CDR3 length equals 15 residues. CDR1 SGHDN and CDR2 FVKESK come from the germline V gene. The variable domain in full, completed from reference TRBV14 and TRBJ1-5, reads EAGVTQFPSHSVIEKGQTVTLRCDPISGHDNLYWYRRVMGKEIKFLLHFVKESKQDESGMPNNRFLAERTGGTYSTLKVQPAELEDSGVYFCASSQTGGGYQPQHFGDGTRLSIL.

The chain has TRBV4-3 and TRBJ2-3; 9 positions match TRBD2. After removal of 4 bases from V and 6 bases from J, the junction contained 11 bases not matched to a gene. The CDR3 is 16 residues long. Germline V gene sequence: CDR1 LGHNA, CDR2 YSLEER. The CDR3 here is CASSPWVAGVGDTQYF. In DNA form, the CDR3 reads TGCGCCAGCAGCCCTTGGGTAGCGGGGGTTGGGGATACGCAGTATTTT.

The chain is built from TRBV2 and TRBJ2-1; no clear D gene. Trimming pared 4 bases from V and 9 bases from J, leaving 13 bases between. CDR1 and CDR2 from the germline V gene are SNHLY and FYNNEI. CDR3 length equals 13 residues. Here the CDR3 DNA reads TGTGCCAGCAGTGGTTCCAGGTATGGTGAGCAGTTCTTC. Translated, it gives CASSGSRYGEQFF.

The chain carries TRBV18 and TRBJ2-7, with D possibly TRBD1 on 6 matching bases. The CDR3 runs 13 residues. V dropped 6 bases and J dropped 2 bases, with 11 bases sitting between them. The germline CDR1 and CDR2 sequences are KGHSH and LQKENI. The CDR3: CASSRQATYEQYF. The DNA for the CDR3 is TGTGCCAGCTCTCGACAGGCCACCTACGAGCAGTACTTC.

The CDR3 DNA reads as TGTGCCAGCAGTTGCGACGTTGGGGACACAGATACGCAGTATTTT. It specifies CASSCDVGDTDTQYF. The chain combines TRBV6-4 with TRBJ2-3; D remains ambiguous. Germline values: CDR1 MRHNA, CDR2 SNTAGT. CDR3 length: 15 residues. The V end lost 5 bases, the J end lost 2 bases, and 14 bases lay between the germline ends.

The CDR3 nucleotides read TGTGCCAGCAGTTTAAGAGGAGGGGCCAACGTCCTGACTTTC. Translation gives CASSLRGGANVLTF. The chain is built from TRBV27 and TRBJ2-6; unclear D gene. V dropped 2 bases and J dropped 4 bases, with 6 bases sitting between them. The CDR3 has 14 amino acids. Looked up from germline, CDR1 is MNHEY and CDR2 is SMNVEV (reference sequence).

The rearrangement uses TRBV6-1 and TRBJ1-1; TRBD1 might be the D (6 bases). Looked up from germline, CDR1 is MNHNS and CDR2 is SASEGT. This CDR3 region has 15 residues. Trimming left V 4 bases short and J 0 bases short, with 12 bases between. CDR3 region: CASSATQGLNTEAFF. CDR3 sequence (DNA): TGTGCCAGCAGTGCAACCCAGGGGTTGAACACTGAAGCTTTCTTT.

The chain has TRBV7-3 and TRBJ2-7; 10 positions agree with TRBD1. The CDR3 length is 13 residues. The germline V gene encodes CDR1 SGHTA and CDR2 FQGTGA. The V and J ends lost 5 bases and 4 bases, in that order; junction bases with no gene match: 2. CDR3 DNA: TGTGCCAGCAGCCCGGACAGGGGGTACGAGCAGTACTTC. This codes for CASSPDRGYEQYF.

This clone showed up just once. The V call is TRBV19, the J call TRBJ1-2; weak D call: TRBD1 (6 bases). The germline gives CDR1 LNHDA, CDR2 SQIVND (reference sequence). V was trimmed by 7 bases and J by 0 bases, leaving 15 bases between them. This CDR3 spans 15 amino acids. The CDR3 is CASTQLQGSNYGYTF. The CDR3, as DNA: TGTGCCAGTACCCAATTACAGGGATCTAACTATGGCTACACCTTC.

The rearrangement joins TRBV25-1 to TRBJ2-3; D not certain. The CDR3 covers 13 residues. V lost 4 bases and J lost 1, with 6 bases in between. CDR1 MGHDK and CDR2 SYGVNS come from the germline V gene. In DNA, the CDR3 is TGTGCCAGCAGTGCGTCCGGCACAGATACGCAGTATTTT. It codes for CASSASGTDTQYF.

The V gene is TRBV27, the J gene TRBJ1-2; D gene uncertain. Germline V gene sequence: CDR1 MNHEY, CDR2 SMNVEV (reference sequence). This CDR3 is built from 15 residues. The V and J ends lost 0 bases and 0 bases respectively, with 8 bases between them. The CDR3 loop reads CASSLSPETNYGYTF. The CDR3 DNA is TGTGCCAGCAGTTTATCTCCAGAGACTAACTATGGCTACACCTTC.

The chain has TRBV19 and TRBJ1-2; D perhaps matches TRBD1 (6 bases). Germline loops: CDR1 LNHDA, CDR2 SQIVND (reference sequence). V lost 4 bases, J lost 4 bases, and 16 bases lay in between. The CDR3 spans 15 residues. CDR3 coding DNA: TGTGCCAGTAGTAATGTTGCGGGGGCGACCTATGGCTACACCTTC. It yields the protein CASSNVAGATYGYTF.

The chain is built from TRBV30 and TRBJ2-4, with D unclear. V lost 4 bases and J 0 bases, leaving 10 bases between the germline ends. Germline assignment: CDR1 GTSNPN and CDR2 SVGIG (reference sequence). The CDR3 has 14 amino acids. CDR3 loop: CAWNLQIAKNIQYF. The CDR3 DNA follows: TGTGCCTGGAACCTACAGATAGCCAAAAACATTCAGTACTTC.

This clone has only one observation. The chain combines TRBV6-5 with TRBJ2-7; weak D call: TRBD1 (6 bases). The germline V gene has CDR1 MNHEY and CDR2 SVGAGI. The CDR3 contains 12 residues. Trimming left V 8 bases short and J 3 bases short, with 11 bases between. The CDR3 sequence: CASSQGYYEQYF. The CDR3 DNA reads TGTGCCAGCTCGCAGGGGTACTACGAGCAGTACTTC.

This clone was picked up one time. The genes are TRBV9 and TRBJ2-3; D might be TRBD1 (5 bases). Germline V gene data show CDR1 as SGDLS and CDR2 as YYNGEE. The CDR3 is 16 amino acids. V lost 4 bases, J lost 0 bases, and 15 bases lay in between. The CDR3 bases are TGTGCCAGCAGCTTCCCACAGGAATCTAGCACAGATACGCAGTATTTT. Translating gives CASSFPQESSTDTQYF.

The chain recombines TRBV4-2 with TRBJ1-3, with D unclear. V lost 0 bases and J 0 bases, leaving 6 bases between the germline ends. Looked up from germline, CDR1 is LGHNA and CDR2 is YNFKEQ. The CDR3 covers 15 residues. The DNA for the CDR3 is TGTGCCAGCAGCCAAGAACGAGGCTCTGGAAACACCATATATTTT. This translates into CASSQERGSGNTIYF.

For the CDR3, the DNA is TGTGCCAGCAGCTTAGATCGGGGGGATCAGCCCCAGCATTTT. It specifies CASSLDRGDQPQHF. The chain couples TRBV11-2 to TRBJ1-5; D may be TRBD1 (5 bases). Germline V gene lookup returns CDR1 SGHAT and CDR2 FQNNGV. This CDR3 has 14 amino acids. V lost 0 bases and J 5 bases, leaving 8 bases between the germline ends.

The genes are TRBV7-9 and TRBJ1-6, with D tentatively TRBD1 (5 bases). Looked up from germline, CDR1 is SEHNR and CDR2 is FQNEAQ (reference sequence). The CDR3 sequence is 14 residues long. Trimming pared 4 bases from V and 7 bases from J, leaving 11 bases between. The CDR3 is CASSSGGRNSPLHF. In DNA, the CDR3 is TGTGCCAGCAGCTCTGGGGGTAGGAATTCACCCCTCCACTTT.

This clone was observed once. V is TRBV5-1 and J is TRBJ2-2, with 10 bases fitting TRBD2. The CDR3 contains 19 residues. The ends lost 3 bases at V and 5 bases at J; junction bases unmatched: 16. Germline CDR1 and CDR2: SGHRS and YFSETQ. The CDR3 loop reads CASSWTLSRTSGSTGELFF. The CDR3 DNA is TGCGCCAGCAGCTGGACCTTGAGCCGGACTAGCGGATCTACCGGGGAGCTGTTTTTT.

The CDR3 sequence is CASSLFLGAYEQYF. CDR3 DNA sequence: TGTGCCAGCAGTTTATTTCTGGGTGCCTACGAGCAGTACTTC. The rearrangement uses TRBV28 and TRBJ2-7; D is unclear. CDR3 length equals 14 residues. Germline CDR1 MDHEN, CDR2 SYDVKM. V lost 1 base and J lost 2, with 9 bases in between.

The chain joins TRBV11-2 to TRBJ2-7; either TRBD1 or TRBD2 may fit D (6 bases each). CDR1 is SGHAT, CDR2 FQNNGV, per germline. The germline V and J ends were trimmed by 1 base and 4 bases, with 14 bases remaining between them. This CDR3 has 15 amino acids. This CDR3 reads CASSLGKTGLYEQYF. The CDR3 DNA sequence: TGTGCCAGCAGCTTAGGGAAGACAGGACTATACGAGCAGTACTTC.